These 32 T cell receptor beta chains were sequenced from one sample in a study of response to subunit inactivated influenza vaccine. Using its own MiXCR run on the RT-PCR reads, TCRdb lists one record per CDR3 protein. The repertoire consists of 650,000 or so distinct CDR3 sequences, with 11% to 15% occurring once and the leading ten covering approximately 7.6%. Sequenced material: PBMCs from blood, taken 14 to 15 days before vaccination. The receptors shown here come from a man aged 45 to 65 who received an inactivated influenza vaccine.

The table lists this clonotype with a few counts. The chain carries TRBV5-1 and TRBJ1-2, with 8 bases lining up with TRBD1. V gave up 2 bases and J gave up 2 bases; unmatched junction bases: 11. The germline CDR1 and CDR2 sequences are SGHRS and YFSETQ. The CDR3 loop spans 17 amino acids. DNA of the CDR3: TGCGCCAGCAGCTTAACTCAACTGGGACAGGACAACTATGGCTACACCTTC. The encoded protein is CASSLTQLGQDNYGYTF.

This clonotype has a count of ten or more. The chain has TRBV20-1 and TRBJ1-1; D might be TRBD1 (6 bases). The CDR3 length is 13 residues. V was clipped by 2 bases and J by 6 bases, with 13 bases between them. The germline CDR1 and CDR2 sequences are DFQATT and SNEGSKA (reference sequence). CDR3 nucleotides: TGCAGTGCTAGATCCCCCTGGGGGCCTGAAGCTTTCTTT. This gives the protein CSARSPWGPEAFF.

At least ten counts were recorded for this clonotype. This chain uses TRBV5-1 with TRBJ2-1, with D maybe TRBD1 (5 bases). This CDR3 has 12 amino acids. Germline CDR1 reads SGHRS; CDR2 reads YFSETQ. V was pared by 1 base and J by 8 bases, with 7 bases between. CDR3 sequence: CASSLQGHEQFF. The CDR3 DNA follows: TGCGCCAGCAGCTTGCAGGGCCATGAGCAGTTCTTC.

The chain recombines TRBV7-2 with TRBJ1-6, with D possibly TRBD1 on 6 matching bases. There are 13 residues in the CDR3. Trimming removed 1 base from V and 11 bases from J, with 9 bases in between. Germline V lookup: CDR1 SGHTA, CDR2 FQGNSA. The DNA for the CDR3 is TGTGCCAGCAGCTTAGATAGGGGGGCACCCCTCCACTTT. Its translation: CASSLDRGAPLHF.

This clonotype was observed a handful of times. V usage is TRBV20-1 and J usage is TRBJ1-3; the match to TRBD1 covers 7 bases. With 3 bases clipped from V and 3 bases from J, the junction kept 8 bases outside the gene matches. The CDR3 contains 15 residues. CDR1 DFQATT and CDR2 SNEGSKA come from the germline V gene (reference sequence). CDR3: CSASGAQGLGNTIYF. In nucleotides, the CDR3 is TGCAGTGCTAGTGGGGCACAGGGGCTTGGAAACACCATATATTTT.

V and J are TRBV25-1 and TRBJ2-2; 8 bases align to TRBD1. The CDR3 has 14 amino acids. V lost 3 bases to trimming and J lost 5 bases; unmatched junction nucleotides: 2. In germline, CDR1 is MGHDK, CDR2 SYGVNS. DNA for the CDR3: TGTGCCAGCAGTGAGACAGGGGTGACCGGGGAGCTGTTTTTT. Translation: CASSETGVTGELFF.

This clonotype has only a few counts. The chain couples TRBV7-6 to TRBJ2-3, with 9 bases matching TRBD2. The V gene end was trimmed by 5 bases and the J gene end by 6 bases; junction bases not matched to a gene: 3. The length of the CDR3 is 13 residues. Germline values: CDR1 SGHVS, CDR2 FNYEAQ. The CDR3 is CASSRTSADTQYF. DNA of the CDR3: TGTGCCAGCAGCAGGACTAGCGCGGATACGCAGTATTTT.

At least ten counts were recorded for this clonotype. The chain has TRBV29-1 and TRBJ2-1, with unresolved D. V gave up 6 bases and J gave up 7 bases, with 13 bases separating them. CDR3 length equals 12 residues. Germline V gives CDR1 SQVTM, CDR2 ANQGSEA. As DNA, the CDR3 is TGCAGCGTCCCCGCCCCCACAAATGAGCAGTTCTTC. It codes for CSVPAPTNEQFF.

This clonotype was observed a few times. The gene calls are TRBV5-4 and TRBJ2-2; 14 bases fit TRBD2. Losses at the gene ends were 0 bases for V and 0 bases for J; bases not matched to a gene: 10. The CDR3 length is 21 residues. The germline gives CDR1 SGHNT, CDR2 YYREEE (reference sequence). CDR3 nucleotides: TGTGCCAGCAGCTTGGCCTCGTGGGGACTAGCGGGAGTGACGAACACCGGGGAGCTGTTTTTT. It encodes CASSLASWGLAGVTNTGELFF.

This clonotype was observed a few times. The CDR3 sequence: CASSQGMRELGYNEQFF. CDR3 bases: TGCGCCAGCAGCCAAGGCATGCGGGAGCTTGGCTACAATGAGCAGTTCTTC. V and J are TRBV4-3 and TRBJ2-1; 7 positions match TRBD2. Trimming cost V 1 base and J 3 bases; bases outside gene matches: 9. Germline CDR1 reads LGHNA; CDR2 reads YSLEER. This CDR3 has 17 residues.

V and J are TRBV3-1 and TRBJ2-3; D is perhaps TRBD2 (6 bases). V lost 3 bases, J lost 2 bases, and 9 bases lay in between. The CDR3 contains 14 residues. The V gene's germline CDR1 is LGHDT and CDR2 YNNKEL (reference sequence). The CDR3 region has the DNA TGTGCCAGCAGCCAGCGCGGGGCCACAGATACGCAGTATTTT. It encodes CASSQRGATDTQYF.

In its sample, this clonotype was seen a few times. The chain combines TRBV7-2 with TRBJ2-7; D is perhaps TRBD1 (5 bases). V gave up 1 base and J gave up 0 bases, with 13 bases separating them. The CDR3 totals 16 residues. CDR1 and CDR2 (germline): SGHTA, FQGNSA. CDR3 sequence: CASSLEGPRYSYEQYF. CDR3 nucleotides: TGTGCCAGCAGCTTAGAGGGGCCCCGCTACTCCTACGAGCAGTACTTC.

This clonotype was counted a few times. V usage is TRBV4-3 and J usage is TRBJ2-5; D is uncertain. This CDR3 has 16 residues. V was pared by 0 bases and J by 7 bases, with 18 bases between. Germline V gene sequence: CDR1 LGHNA, CDR2 YSLEER. The CDR3 DNA follows: TGCGCCAGCAGCCAAGAGATGCCCGGCCACTCGGGGACCCAGTACTTC. Translation gives CASSQEMPGHSGTQYF.

This sequence joins TRBV20-1 and TRBJ1-5; TRBD1 aligns across 8 bases. With 6 bases clipped from V and 7 bases from J, the junction kept 11 bases outside the gene matches. The CDR3 spans 14 residues. The germline V gene has CDR1 DFQATT and CDR2 SNEGSKA (reference sequence). Written as DNA, the CDR3 is TGCAGTGCCGAAGGACAGGGCAAAGGGCAGCCCCAGCATTTT. It codes for CSAEGQGKGQPQHF.

This clonotype was counted at least ten times. J is TRBJ1-1 and V is TRBV28; no clear D gene. V shed 6 bases and J shed 3 bases, with 20 bases lying between them. CDR1 and CDR2 from the germline V gene are MDHEN and SYDVKM. The CDR3 length is 16 residues. CDR3: CASSPGKPTVHTEAFF. CDR3 DNA: TGTGCCAGCAGCCCTGGGAAACCGACGGTACACACTGAAGCTTTCTTT.

This clonotype was found a few times. V gene TRBV10-3 combines with J gene TRBJ2-1, with D tentatively TRBD1 (7 bases). CDR1 ENHRY and CDR2 SYGVKD come from the germline V gene. Trimming pared 6 bases from V and 6 bases from J, leaving 9 bases between. The CDR3 sequence is 12 residues long. Here the CDR3 DNA reads TGTGCCATCAGGCGGGACAGCAATGAGCAGTTCTTC. Translating it yields CAIRRDSNEQFF.

In its sample, this clonotype was seen a few times. The chain uses TRBV28 and TRBJ2-1, with TRBD2 matching over 11 bases. The CDR3 has 15 residues. Germline-derived CDR1 and CDR2 are MDHEN and SYDVKM. Trimming cost V 6 bases and J 8 bases; bases outside gene matches: 9. CDR3 DNA: TGTGCCAGCAGAACTAGCGGGAGTAATATGGATGAGCAGTTCTTC. Translation gives CASRTSGSNMDEQFF. Full variable domain (missing parts from reference TRBV28 and TRBJ2-1): DVKVTQSSRYLVKRTGEKVFLECVQDMDHENMFWYRQDPGLGLRLIYFSYDVKMKEKGDIPEGYSVSREKKERFSLILESASTNQTSMYLCASRTSGSNMDEQFFGPGTRLTVL.

There are a few counts of this clonotype. This sequence joins TRBV11-2 and TRBJ2-2; 12 bases are shared with TRBD1. The V and J ends lost 5 bases and 4 bases, in that order; junction bases with no gene match: 14. This CDR3 spans 19 amino acids. Germline V gene sequence: CDR1 SGHAT, CDR2 FQNNGV. The chain's CDR3 is CASSPSPSGTGGGTGELFF. The CDR3 DNA reads as TGTGCCAGCAGCCCAAGCCCGTCTGGGACAGGGGGCGGCACCGGGGAGCTGTTTTTT.

This chain links TRBV5-1 with TRBJ2-7; TRBD1 matches 8 bases. This CDR3 spans 14 amino acids. Germline V CDR1 and CDR2: SGHRS, YFSETQ. V trimming: 5 bases; J trimming: 7 bases; junction bases outside the gene matches: 11. CDR3 amino acids: CASRVDRVLEEQYF. The CDR3 region has the DNA TGCGCCAGCAGAGTGGACAGGGTCTTGGAAGAGCAGTACTTC. Full variable domain (outside the CDR3, taken from reference TRBV5-1 and TRBJ2-7): KAGVTQTPRYLIKTRGQQVTLSCSPISGHRSVSWYQQTPGQGLQFLFEYFSETQRNKGNFPGRFSGRQFSNSRSEMNVSTLELGDSALYLCASRVDRVLEEQYFGPGTRLTVT.

The chain recombines TRBV20-1 with TRBJ1-1; 12 nucleotides align to TRBD1. The CDR3 extends over 17 amino acids. Per the germline V gene, CDR1 is DFQATT and CDR2 is SNEGSKA (reference sequence). Unmatched junction bases numbered 17, after V lost 6 bases and J lost 6 bases. As DNA, the CDR3 is TGCAGTGCCAAAGGGGGACAGGGGGCCCTTATTCTCGCTGAAGCTTTCTTT. Protein sequence: CSAKGGQGALILAEAFF.

This clonotype came up a few times. The V gene is TRBV9, the J gene TRBJ2-5; 12 nucleotides match TRBD2. Germline assignment: CDR1 SGDLS and CDR2 YYNGEE. V trimming: 4 bases; J trimming: 2 bases; junction bases outside the gene matches: 6. This CDR3 is 16 amino acids long. The CDR3: CASSTRLAGEQETQYF. CDR3 in DNA: TGTGCCAGCAGCACTCGACTAGCGGGAGAACAAGAGACCCAGTACTTC.

This chain joins TRBV6-5 and TRBJ2-7; no clear D. CDR1 and CDR2 (germline): MNHEY, SVGAGI. V lost 7 bases, J lost 2 bases, and 9 bases lay in between. The CDR3 runs to 12 residues. CDR3 protein: CASKSETYEQYF. The DNA of the CDR3 is TGTGCCAGCAAATCGGAGACCTACGAGCAGTACTTC.

The V gene is TRBV20-1, the J gene TRBJ2-5; 11 positions match TRBD2. The CDR3 is 15 amino acids. Trimming at V came to 3 bases and at J to 4 bases, leaving 7 bases not matched to a gene. Germline V gives CDR1 DFQATT, CDR2 SNEGSKA (reference sequence). CDR3 region: CSARLAGGGRETQYF. The CDR3 bases are TGCAGTGCTAGGCTAGCGGGGGGTGGACGAGAGACCCAGTACTTC.

This clonotype was seen more than once but under ten times. This chain connects TRBV4-1 to TRBJ2-3; 8 nucleotides align to TRBD2. The V segment lost 1 base and the J segment 4 bases; nucleotides outside the gene matches: 4. The CDR3 length is 15 residues. In germline, CDR1 is MGHRA, CDR2 YSYEKL. The CDR3 loop reads CASSQVGLGADTQYF. In DNA, the CDR3 is TGCGCCAGCAGCCAAGTGGGACTAGGGGCAGATACGCAGTATTTT.

The V and J genes are TRBV6-5 and TRBJ2-1; D perhaps matches TRBD1 (6 bases). With 1 base removed from V and 3 bases from J, the gap between germline ends came to 7 bases. The germline gives CDR1 MNHEY, CDR2 SVGAGI. This CDR3 is built from 14 residues. This chain's CDR3 is CASSYLGGYNEQFF. The DNA for the CDR3 is TGTGCCAGCAGTTACTTAGGGGGCTACAATGAGCAGTTCTTC.

Only a few counts were recorded for this clonotype. The gene calls are TRBV24-1 and TRBJ2-1; D not resolved. Germline CDR1 reads KGHDR; CDR2 reads SFDVKD. The CDR3 is 13 amino acids. V lost 5 bases and J 6 bases, leaving 10 bases between the germline ends. The CDR3 DNA is TGTGCCACCAGTGTTCCCGGAAGCAATGAGCAGTTCTTC. As protein: CATSVPGSNEQFF.

The chain carries TRBV12-3 or TRBV12-4 and TRBJ2-5; TRBD2 is a possible D gene (5 bases). V lost 6 bases, J lost 5 bases, and 16 bases lay in between. The CDR3 contains 14 residues. In DNA form, the CDR3 reads TGTGCCAGCAGCCCCGGACTCCCCAAGGAGACCCAGTACTTC. Its translation: CASSPGLPKETQYF.

The chain recombines TRBV19 with TRBJ1-1; a weak D match, TRBD1 (6 bases). The germline V and J ends were trimmed by 5 bases and 1 base, with 11 bases remaining between them. Germline lookup yields CDR1 LNHDA and CDR2 SQIVND (reference sequence). The CDR3 consists of 14 residues. CDR3 sequence reads: CASSGGTSNTEAFF. The DNA of the CDR3 is TGTGCCAGTAGTGGAGGGACATCGAACACTGAAGCTTTCTTT.

The chain is built from TRBV15 and TRBJ2-7, with D uncertain. V dropped 0 bases and J dropped 1 base, with 7 bases sitting between them. Per the germline V gene, CDR1 is LNHNV and CDR2 is YYDKDF (reference sequence). The CDR3 extends over 14 amino acids. CDR3 coding DNA: TGTGCCACCAGCAGAGATTCGACTTCCTACGAGCAGTACTTC. Its translation: CATSRDSTSYEQYF.

The V and J genes are TRBV7-8 and TRBJ2-5; 8 nucleotides line up with TRBD1. The germline V gene has CDR1 SGHVS and CDR2 FQNEAQ. This CDR3 has 19 residues. V lost 1 base to trimming and J lost 3 bases; unmatched junction nucleotides: 16. As DNA, the CDR3 is TGTGCCAGCAGCTTAGGGTCCAGGGGGCGCCTTAATGGGAAAGAGACCCAGTACTTC. It specifies CASSLGSRGRLNGKETQYF. Using reference TRBV7-8 and TRBJ2-5 for the parts outside the CDR3, the full variable domain is GAGVSQSPRYKVAKRGQDVALRCDPISGHVSLFWYQQALGQGPEFLTYFQNEAQLDKSGLPSDRFFAERPEGSVSTLKIQRTQQEDSAVYLCASSLGSRGRLNGKETQYFGPGTRLLVL.

The rearrangement links TRBV29-1 to TRBJ1-1; no definite D call. CDR3 length: 12 amino acids. CDR1 SQVTM and CDR2 ANQGSEA come from the germline V gene. Trimming removed 4 bases from V and 5 bases from J, with 11 bases in between. The CDR3 DNA sequence: TGCAGCGTTGGTGAGCGCCGGACTGAAGCTTTCTTT. Its translation is CSVGERRTEAFF.

Many counts were recorded for this clonotype. The V gene is TRBV6-1, the J gene TRBJ2-7; the D gene is possibly TRBD1 (6 bases). Germline V CDR1 and CDR2: MNHNS, SASEGT. V lost 6 bases, J lost 0 bases, and 12 bases lay in between. The CDR3 is made up of 14 amino acids. The CDR3 DNA is TGTGCCAGCAGCCCAGGGGTGGCCTCCTACGAGCAGTACTTC. Amino acids: CASSPGVASYEQYF.